This entry describes one TCR beta chain. Its specificity is unknown. TCRdb processed the reads anew with MiXCR; each CDR3 protein has one entry. Here the sample spans about 740,000 distinct CDR3 sequences, 35% to 45% being singletons. The data stem from a study of T cell repertoires in cytomegalovirus infection. Study overall: Matching HLA type and CMV infection were both indicated by public TCR beta signatures.

Trimming removed 2 bases at V and 3 bases at J, with 11 bases between. In germline, CDR1 is LNHNV, CDR2 YYDKDF (reference sequence). There are 14 residues in the CDR3. The study, taken as a whole, reports: Carriers of CMV plus the relevant HLA were identified by cumulative public TCR beta family frequency. The ex vivo response was dominated by HLA-C-restricted CMV-specific TCR beta clonotypes.

The receptor's source is a human donor in good health (CMV status not recorded). Some clones in this sample may be carry-over from other donors' samples. The chain combines TRBV15 with TRBJ2-7, with a tentative D call TRBD1 (6 bases). The sample consisted of PBMCs. The DNA for the CDR3 is TGTGCCACCAGCAGACAGGGGTTTGGCTACGAGCAGTACTTC. The encoded protein is CATSRQGFGYEQYF. The full variable domain, with the rest looked up from reference TRBV15 and TRBJ2-7, is DAMVIQNPRYQVTQFGKPVTLSCSQTLNHNVMYWYQQKSSQAPKLLFHYYDKDFNNEADTPDNFQSRRPNTSFCFLDIRSPGLGDTAMYLCATSRQGFGYEQYFGPGTRLTVT.